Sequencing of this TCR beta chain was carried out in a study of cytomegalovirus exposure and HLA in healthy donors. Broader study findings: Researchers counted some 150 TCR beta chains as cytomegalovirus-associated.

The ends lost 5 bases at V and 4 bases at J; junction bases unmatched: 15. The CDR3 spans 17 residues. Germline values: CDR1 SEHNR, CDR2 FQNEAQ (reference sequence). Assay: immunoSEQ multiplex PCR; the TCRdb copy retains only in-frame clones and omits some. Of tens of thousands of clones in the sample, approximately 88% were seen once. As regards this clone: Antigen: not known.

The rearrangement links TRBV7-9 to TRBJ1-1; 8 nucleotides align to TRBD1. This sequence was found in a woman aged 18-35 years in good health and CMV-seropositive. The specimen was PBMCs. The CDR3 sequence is CASSAEAGQVGSTEAFF. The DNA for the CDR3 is TGTGCCAGCAGCGCCGAAGCGGGACAGGTAGGCAGCACTGAAGCTTTCTTT.